Sequencing of this TCR beta chain was carried out in a study of CD8+ T cells in alopecia areata. Whole-study findings and limits: During tofacitinib treatment, many expanded lesional clones remained in scalp and blood.

Sample treatment: oral pan-JAK inhibitor, 5-10 mg twice daily. TCR sequencing used cDNA made by reverse transcription of extracted RNA. Assay: immunoSEQ multiplex PCR; the TCRdb copy retains only in-frame clones and omits some. This sample has around 70,000 clones, with 25% to 35% found just once. V gave up 6 bases and J gave up 7 bases, with 10 bases separating them. Germline V gene lookup returns CDR1 MNHEY and CDR2 SMNVEV (reference sequence). The CDR3 extends over 11 amino acids. This clone appeared a few times. The antigen remains undetermined. The rearrangement links TRBV27 to TRBJ2-7; tentatively, D is TRBD1 (5 bases). The clonotype comes from a human donor with alopecia areata. Specimen: CD8+ T cells sorted from blood, collected at week 4, from a patient treated with tofacitinib. The chain's CDR3 is CASRWGPEQYF. CDR3 coding DNA: TGTGCCAGCAGGTGGGGCCCGGAGCAGTACTTC.